The 19 T cell receptor beta chains below all came from one sample that was sequenced in a study of blood T cell repertoires in COVID-19. The protocol was immunoSEQ multiplex PCR, while the TCRdb copy is restricted to in-frame clones and leaves out a portion. This repertoire shows approximately 200,000 clones, 87% found once; its top ten account for 7.2%. Sequenced sample: PBMCs or T cells enriched from blood (not recorded which). These TCRs come from a man aged 25 to 45 in a cohort exposed to, infected with or recovered from COVID-19 (not recorded which).

The chain's CDR3 is CASSLRAGGMNTEAFF. The CDR3 nucleotides are TGCGCCAGCAGCTTGAGGGCAGGGGGTATGAACACTGAAGCTTTCTTT. V gene TRBV5-1 combines with J gene TRBJ1-1; the match to TRBD1 covers 7 bases. The CDR3 consists of 16 residues. V was pared by 1 base and J by 0 bases, with 6 bases of the junction left unmatched. CDR1 and CDR2 from the germline V gene are SGHRS and YFSETQ. Supplemented by reference TRBV5-1 and TRBJ1-1, the full variable domain reads KAGVTQTPRYLIKTRGQQVTLSCSPISGHRSVSWYQQTPGQGLQFLFEYFSETQRNKGNFPGRFSGRQFSNSRSEMNVSTLELGDSALYLCASSLRAGGMNTEAFFGQGTRLTVV.

In its sample, this clone was seen once. This sequence joins TRBV6-4 and TRBJ2-2, with TRBD1 identical over 9 bases. CDR1 is MRHNA, CDR2 SNTAGT, per germline. With V trimmed by 5 bases and J by 2 bases, 9 bases remained unmatched. CDR3 length: 17 amino acids. The CDR3 sequence is CASSRWGTGSNTGELFF. Written as DNA, the CDR3 is TGTGCCAGCAGTAGATGGGGGACAGGGAGCAACACCGGGGAGCTGTTTTTT.

The chain carries TRBV5-5 and TRBJ1-5; D is unresolved. CDR3 length: 14 amino acids. The ends were cut back, 4 bases at V and 3 bases at J, with 11 bases in the middle. In germline, CDR1 is SGHKS, CDR2 YYEKEE (reference sequence). In DNA form, the CDR3 reads TGTGCCAGCAGCACGGACGGGATCAATCAGCCCCAGCATTTT. Translated: CASSTDGINQPQHF.

The rearrangement links TRBV10-3 to TRBJ2-6; tentatively, D is TRBD2 (5 bases). This CDR3 has 14 amino acids. Germline CDR1 ENHRY, CDR2 SYGVKD. V lost 6 bases, J lost 0 bases, and 6 bases lay in between. CDR3 residues: CAIRGDSGANVLTF. The CDR3 nucleotides are TGTGCCATCAGGGGAGACTCTGGGGCCAACGTCCTGACTTTC.

The count of this clone is one. The V call is TRBV12-3 or TRBV12-4, the J call TRBJ2-7, with D possibly TRBD2 on 5 matching bases. Trimming shortened V by 6 bases and J by 3 bases, and 12 bases separated the two germline ends. The CDR3 spans 13 residues. The CDR3 coding sequence is TGTGCCAGCAGGAACAGCGGACTCTACGAGCAGTACTTC. Residues: CASRNSGLYEQYF.

V and J are TRBV24-1 and TRBJ1-2, with 9 bases aligning to TRBD1. The CDR3 is 13 residues long. V shed 7 bases, J shed 7 bases, and the junction held 6 bases outside the gene matches. The germline V gene encodes CDR1 KGHDR and CDR2 SFDVKD. This CDR3 is CATSGTGISGYTF. The CDR3 DNA reads TGTGCCACCAGCGGGACAGGGATAAGTGGCTACACCTTC.

This chain joins TRBV6-5 and TRBJ2-2, with D maybe TRBD1 (6 bases). V was pared by 8 bases and J by 0 bases, with 10 bases between. Per the germline V gene, CDR1 is MNHEY and CDR2 is SVGAGI. The CDR3 loop spans 14 amino acids. The CDR3 region is CASPRGTNTGELFF. The DNA for the CDR3 is TGTGCCAGCCCCAGGGGAACGAACACCGGGGAGCTGTTTTTT.

This sequence joins TRBV7-6 and TRBJ2-7; TRBD1 matches at 7 bases. The CDR3 sequence is 14 residues long. Germline V gives CDR1 SGHVS, CDR2 FNYEAQ. The J segment lost 2 bases and the V segment lost 5 bases, leaving 6 bases of the junction unmatched. The DNA of the CDR3 is TGTGCCAGCAGCAGAAGACAGGGCCCCTACGAGCAGTACTTC. Translated: CASSRRQGPYEQYF.

The gene calls are TRBV5-6 and TRBJ2-2, with D perhaps matching TRBD1 (6 bases). Trimming pared 1 base from V and 7 bases from J, leaving 14 bases between. This CDR3 has 15 amino acids. Looked up from germline, CDR1 is SGHDT and CDR2 is YYEEEE. In DNA form, the CDR3 reads TGTGCCAGCAGCTTGTTTGTCAGGGGCGTCGGGGAGCTGTTTTTT. Amino acids: CASSLFVRGVGELFF.

The J gene is TRBJ2-5, the V gene TRBV9, with TRBD1 as a possible D gene (6 bases). This CDR3 is 15 amino acids long. The germline V gene encodes CDR1 SGDLS and CDR2 YYNGEE. Trimming removed 4 bases at V and 7 bases at J, with 20 bases between. The CDR3: CASSSTQQGSGTQYF. CDR3 nucleotide sequence: TGTGCCAGCAGCTCAACTCAACAGGGCAGCGGGACCCAGTACTTC.

The CDR3 region has the DNA TGTGCCAGCAGCGGACAAGGGACAGGGGGGATGGAGACCCAGTACTTC. This gives the protein CASSGQGTGGMETQYF. The chain employs TRBV7-9 and TRBJ2-5, with 11 bases aligning to TRBD1. Germline V gene lookup returns CDR1 SEHNR and CDR2 FQNEAQ (reference sequence). This CDR3 is built from 16 residues. J gave up 5 bases and V 5 bases, and 10 bases lay outside the gene matches.

The gene calls are TRBV5-4 and TRBJ2-3; a weak D match, TRBD2 (6 bases). Trimming cost V 5 bases and J 0 bases, with 13 bases left between them. From germline, CDR1 is SGHNT and CDR2 YYREEE (reference sequence). CDR3 length: 15 residues. DNA for the CDR3: TGTGCCAGCAGGGTTGGAGGGGCTAGCACAGATACGCAGTATTTT. It specifies CASRVGGASTDTQYF. The whole variable domain, filled in from reference TRBV5-4 and TRBJ2-3, reads ETGVTQSPTHLIKTRGQQVTLRCSSQSGHNTVSWYQQALGQGPQFIFQYYREEENGRGNFPPRFSGLQFPNYSSELNVNALELDDSALYLCASRVGGASTDTQYFGPGTRLTVL.

The rearrangement uses TRBV4-1 and TRBJ1-2, with a possible D match to TRBD1 (6 bases). CDR1 MGHRA and CDR2 YSYEKL come from the germline V gene. Trimming left V 1 base short and J 6 bases short, with 18 bases between. The CDR3 sequence is 16 residues long. The CDR3: CASSQALGAVGDGYTF. DNA for the CDR3: TGCGCCAGCAGCCAAGCACTGGGGGCCGTGGGGGATGGCTACACCTTC.

This clone appeared a single time. The CDR3 here is CASSVEGLAGVRDTQYF. In DNA form, the CDR3 reads TGTGCCAGCAGCGTAGAGGGACTAGCGGGAGTTCGAGATACGCAGTATTTT. This chain links TRBV9 with TRBJ2-3; 14 nucleotides align to TRBD2. The V gene's germline CDR1 is SGDLS and CDR2 YYNGEE. Trimming removed 0 bases from V and 5 bases from J; junction bases left unmatched: 5. The CDR3 is made up of 17 amino acids. The full variable domain, its missing parts supplied by reference TRBV9 and TRBJ2-3, is DSGVTQTPKHLITATGQRVTLRCSPRSGDLSVYWYQQSLDQGLQFLIQYYNGEERAKGNILERFSAQQFPDLHSELNLSSLELGDSALYFCASSVEGLAGVRDTQYFGPGTRLTVL.

The rearrangement uses TRBV6-4 and TRBJ1-2; 10 nucleotides line up with TRBD1. CDR1 is MRHNA and CDR2 is SNTAGT in the germline V gene. V was clipped by 0 bases and J by 8 bases; unmatched bases: 6. The CDR3 is made up of 15 amino acids. The CDR3 protein is CASSDSGQGMDGYTF. In DNA, the CDR3 is TGTGCCAGCAGTGACTCGGGACAGGGGATGGACGGCTACACCTTC.

This rearrangement joins TRBV11-2 to TRBJ2-7; tentatively, D is TRBD2 (6 bases). V lost 5 bases, J lost 3 bases, and 11 bases lay in between. This CDR3 contains 13 residues. Germline-derived CDR1 and CDR2 are SGHAT and FQNNGV. CDR3 loop: CASSGFSGYEQYF. CDR3 nucleotide sequence: TGTGCCAGCAGCGGGTTTAGCGGCTACGAGCAGTACTTC.

The chain uses TRBV7-3 and TRBJ2-1; TRBD2 matches 8 bases. V lost 5 bases, J lost 0 bases, and 9 bases stayed unmatched. Per germline, CDR1 SGHTA and CDR2 FQGTGA. This CDR3 comprises 17 residues. CDR3 sequence (DNA): TGTGCCAGCAGCACCCGCGGGGGGCGGGACTCCTACAATGAGCAGTTCTTC. This sequence encodes CASSTRGGRDSYNEQFF.

The V and J genes are TRBV6-6 and TRBJ1-5, with a tentative D call TRBD1 (6 bases). Germline V gene data show CDR1 as MNHNY and CDR2 as SVGAGI (reference sequence). This CDR3 region has 14 residues. Trimming took off 6 bases at V and 3 bases at J, with 12 bases between the two ends. DNA of the CDR3: TGTGCCAGCAGAACACAGGGTGACAATCAGCCCCAGCATTTT. Residues: CASRTQGDNQPQHF.

DNA for the CDR3: TGCGCCAGCAGCCAAGAGAGGACAGCGAATCAGCCCCAGCATTTT. This encodes CASSQERTANQPQHF. V gene TRBV4-1 combines with J gene TRBJ1-5, with a possible D match to TRBD1 (6 bases). Per germline, CDR1 MGHRA and CDR2 YSYEKL. V was shortened by 0 bases and J by 4 bases, with 10 bases between the two germline ends. This CDR3 is 15 amino acids long.